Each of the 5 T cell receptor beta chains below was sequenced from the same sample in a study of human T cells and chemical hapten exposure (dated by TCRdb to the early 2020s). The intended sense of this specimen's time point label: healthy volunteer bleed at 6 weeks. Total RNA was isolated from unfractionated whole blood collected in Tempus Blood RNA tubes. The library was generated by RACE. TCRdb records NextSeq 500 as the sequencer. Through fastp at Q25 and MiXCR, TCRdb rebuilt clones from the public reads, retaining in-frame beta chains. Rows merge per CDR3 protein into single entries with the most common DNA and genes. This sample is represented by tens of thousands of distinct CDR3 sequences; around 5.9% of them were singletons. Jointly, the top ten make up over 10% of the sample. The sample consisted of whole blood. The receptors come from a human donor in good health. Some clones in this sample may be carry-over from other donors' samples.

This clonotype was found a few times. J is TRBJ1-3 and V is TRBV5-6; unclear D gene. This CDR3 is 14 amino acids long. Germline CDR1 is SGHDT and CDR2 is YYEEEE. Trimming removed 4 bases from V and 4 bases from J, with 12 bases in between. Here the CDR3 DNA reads TGTGCCAGCAGCCCCCGACGAACGGGAAACACCATATATTTT. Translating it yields CASSPRRTGNTIYF.

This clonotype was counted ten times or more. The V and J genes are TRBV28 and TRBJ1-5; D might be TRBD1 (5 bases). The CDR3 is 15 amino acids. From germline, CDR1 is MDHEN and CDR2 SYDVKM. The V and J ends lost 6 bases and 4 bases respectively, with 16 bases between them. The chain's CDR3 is CASRGRDGANQPQHF. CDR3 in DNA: TGTGCCAGCAGAGGAAGAGACGGGGCGAATCAGCCCCAGCATTTT.

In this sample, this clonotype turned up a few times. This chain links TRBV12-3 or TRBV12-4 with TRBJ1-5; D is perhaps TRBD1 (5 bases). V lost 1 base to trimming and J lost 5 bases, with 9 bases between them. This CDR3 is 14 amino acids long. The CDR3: CASSLDRKDQPQHF. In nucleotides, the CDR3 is TGTGCCAGCAGTTTAGACAGGAAAGATCAGCCCCAGCATTTT.

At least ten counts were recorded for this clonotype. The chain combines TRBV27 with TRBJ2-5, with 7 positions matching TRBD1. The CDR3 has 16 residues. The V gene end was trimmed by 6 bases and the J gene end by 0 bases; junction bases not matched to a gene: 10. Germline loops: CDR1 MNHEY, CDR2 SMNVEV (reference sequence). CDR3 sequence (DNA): TGTGCCAGCAGAGCAGCTACAGGGGTGTACCAAGAGACCCAGTACTTC. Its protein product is CASRAATGVYQETQYF.

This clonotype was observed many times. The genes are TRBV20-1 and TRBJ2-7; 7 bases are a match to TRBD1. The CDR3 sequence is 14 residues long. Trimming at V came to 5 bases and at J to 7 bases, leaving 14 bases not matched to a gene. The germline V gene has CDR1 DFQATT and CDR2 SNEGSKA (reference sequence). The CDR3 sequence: CSAFTPTGMGEQYF. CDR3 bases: TGCAGTGCTTTTACACCGACAGGGATGGGGGAGCAGTACTTC.